Below, 26 T cell receptor beta chains from the same sample are listed, as sequenced in a study of response to subunit inactivated influenza vaccine. TCRdb re-called the RT-PCR reads with MiXCR, one entry per CDR3 protein. The data show about 800,000 distinct CDR3 sequences, less than 25% seen once. The sample here was PBMCs from blood, taken 5 to 6 days after vaccination. The receptors were gathered from a man aged 45 to 65 who received an inactivated influenza vaccine.

This clonotype has at least ten counts. The chain carries TRBV7-9 and TRBJ2-5; D not certain. Germline V gives CDR1 SEHNR, CDR2 FQNEAQ (reference sequence). V was shortened by 0 bases and J by 4 bases, with 6 bases between the two germline ends. The CDR3 loop spans 13 amino acids. The CDR3 here is CASSLALGETQYF. DNA of the CDR3: TGTGCCAGCAGCTTAGCGCTTGGAGAGACCCAGTACTTC.

The chain has TRBV7-6 and TRBJ2-5; a possible D gene is TRBD1 (6 bases). The CDR3 loop spans 14 amino acids. Germline V gives CDR1 SGHVS, CDR2 FNYEAQ. The V end was cut by 5 bases, the J end by 5 bases, with 15 bases between. In DNA form, the CDR3 reads TGTGCCAGCAGCCCGCGACAGGACGGGGAGACCCAGTACTTC. Translating it yields CASSPRQDGETQYF.

V usage is TRBV6-1 and J usage is TRBJ2-2; TRBD1 agrees at 8 bases. With 5 bases clipped from V and 2 bases from J, the junction kept 16 bases outside the gene matches. CDR1 MNHNS and CDR2 SASEGT come from the germline V gene. There are 19 residues in the CDR3. The CDR3 loop is CASSPETPGGASNTGELFF. CDR3 nucleotide sequence: TGTGCCAGCAGTCCCGAAACTCCAGGGGGCGCATCAAACACCGGGGAGCTGTTTTTT.

Here the CDR3 DNA reads TGTGCCAGCAGCCTCACCGAGGCGGGAGAGCAGTACTTC. This translates into CASSLTEAGEQYF. V is TRBV7-6 and J is TRBJ2-7; TRBD2 is a possible D gene (6 bases). The CDR3 is 13 residues long. V was cut by 5 bases and J by 7 bases, with 15 bases left in between. Germline CDR1 and CDR2: SGHVS and FNYEAQ.

The gene calls are TRBV9 and TRBJ2-1, with 10 nucleotides matching TRBD2. CDR1 is SGDLS and CDR2 is YYNGEE in the germline V gene. Trimming at V came to 3 bases and at J to 6 bases, leaving 6 bases not matched to a gene. This CDR3 has 15 residues. The CDR3: CASSGGGLAVNEQFF. CDR3 DNA: TGTGCCAGCAGCGGCGGAGGACTAGCGGTCAATGAGCAGTTCTTC.

This clonotype was detected only a few times. The genes are TRBV10-3 and TRBJ1-2; 7 bases match TRBD1. CDR3 length: 14 residues. V lost 6 bases and J lost 7; bases outside the gene matches: 11. Germline CDR1 and CDR2: ENHRY and SYGVKD. CDR3: CAISEIQGRGGYTF. CDR3 nucleotide sequence: TGTGCCATCAGCGAGATACAGGGGCGGGGTGGCTACACCTTC.

This clonotype showed up many times. The V and J genes are TRBV29-1 and TRBJ2-1, with a possible D match to TRBD2 (5 bases). In germline, CDR1 is SQVTM, CDR2 ANQGSEA. This CDR3 has 13 residues. CDR3 DNA: TGCGTAGTGGCGGGCACCCACTACAATGAGCAGTTCTTC. This codes for CVVAGTHYNEQFF.

This clonotype was detected ten times or more. The chain links TRBV7-6 to TRBJ1-5; D is ambiguous. The CDR3 totals 15 residues. CDR1 SGHVS and CDR2 FNYEAQ come from the germline V gene. Trimming left V 2 bases short and J 0 bases short, with 8 bases between. The CDR3 is CASSLRDNSNQPQHF. CDR3 in DNA: TGTGCCAGCAGCTTAAGAGACAATAGCAATCAGCCCCAGCATTTT.

This clonotype was picked up a small number of times. The V call is TRBV20-1, the J call TRBJ2-5; perhaps TRBD2 as D (6 bases). The V gene lost 3 bases and the J gene lost 2 bases, with 16 bases spanning the gap. From germline, CDR1 is DFQATT and CDR2 SNEGSKA (reference sequence). The CDR3 is 15 residues long. In DNA form, the CDR3 reads TGCAGTGCTAGGGATGAGCGGGTTTCACAAGAGACCCAGTACTTC. Encoded protein: CSARDERVSQETQYF.

This clonotype was seen more than once but under ten times. The chain carries TRBV7-8 and TRBJ2-7; no reliable D call. CDR3 length equals 11 residues. Germline-derived CDR1 and CDR2 are SGHVS and FQNEAQ. With 4 bases removed from V and 9 bases from J, the gap between germline ends came to 10 bases. CDR3 in amino acids: CASSSSVGQYF. Here the CDR3 DNA reads TGTGCCAGCAGCTCATCGGTCGGGCAGTACTTC. Full variable domain (missing parts from reference TRBV7-8 and TRBJ2-7): GAGVSQSPRYKVAKRGQDVALRCDPISGHVSLFWYQQALGQGPEFLTYFQNEAQLDKSGLPSDRFFAERPEGSVSTLKIQRTQQEDSAVYLCASSSSVGQYFGPGTRLTVT.

There are a few counts of this clonotype. V is TRBV7-9 and J is TRBJ2-1; 11 bases map to TRBD2. Losses at the gene ends were 5 bases for V and 5 bases for J; bases not matched to a gene: 8. Germline V gives CDR1 SEHNR, CDR2 FQNEAQ (reference sequence). The CDR3 totals 16 residues. DNA for the CDR3: TGTGCCAGCAGCCCCAGACTAGCGGGACAACACAATGAGCAGTTCTTC. Translation gives CASSPRLAGQHNEQFF. Full variable domain (outside the CDR3, taken from reference TRBV7-9 and TRBJ2-1): DTGVSQNPRHKITKRGQNVTFRCDPISEHNRLYWYRQTLGQGPEFLTYFQNEAQLEKSRLLSDRFSAERPKGSFSTLEIQRTEQGDSAMYLCASSPRLAGQHNEQFFGPGTRLTVL.

The chain recombines TRBV7-2 with TRBJ2-1, with 9 bases matching TRBD2. The V segment lost 4 bases and the J segment 6 bases; nucleotides outside the gene matches: 7. From germline, CDR1 is SGHTA and CDR2 FQGNSA. CDR3 size: 15 residues. The CDR3: CASSSAGGGRNEQFF. In DNA, the CDR3 is TGTGCCAGCAGCTCAGCGGGAGGAGGTCGCAATGAGCAGTTCTTC.

The chain combines TRBV11-2 with TRBJ2-1; D ambiguous. Trimming pared 4 bases from V and 5 bases from J, leaving 9 bases between. Germline lookup yields CDR1 SGHAT and CDR2 FQNNGV. This CDR3 contains 13 residues. The CDR3 coding sequence is TGTGCCAGCAGCTGGACGGTAAACAATGAGCAGTTCTTC. Encoded protein: CASSWTVNNEQFF.

The V and J genes are TRBV4-3 and TRBJ2-2; 9 positions match TRBD1. The CDR3 spans 16 residues. V shed 3 bases, J shed 6 bases, and the junction held 8 bases outside the gene matches. CDR1 is LGHNA, CDR2 YSLEER, per germline. The DNA for the CDR3 is TGCGCCAGCAGCCAGGACCGGGACAGGGTTTCCGGGGAGCTGTTTTTT. Translating gives CASSQDRDRVSGELFF.

This clonotype was seen only a few times. The chain recombines TRBV10-3 with TRBJ2-1, with 7 bases lining up with TRBD2. The J segment lost 5 bases and the V segment lost 9 bases, leaving 13 bases of the junction unmatched. CDR1 and CDR2 from the germline V gene are ENHRY and SYGVKD. The CDR3 runs 15 residues. CDR3 DNA: TGTGCCATTTCTCCGGGCGGGGGAGGGGACAATGAGCAGTTCTTC. It is translated as CAISPGGGGDNEQFF.

This sequence joins TRBV6-2 or TRBV6-3 and TRBJ2-3; D gene ambiguous. V lost 6 bases and J lost 4, with 14 bases in between. Germline V gene data show CDR1 as MNHEY and CDR2 as SVGEGT. The CDR3 consists of 14 residues. The CDR3 reads CASREVSRPDTQYF. CDR3 DNA sequence: TGTGCCAGCAGAGAGGTTTCCCGCCCAGATACGCAGTATTTT.

This clonotype was counted between two and nine times. The gene calls are TRBV20-1 and TRBJ2-1; 11 positions match TRBD2. The V gene end was trimmed by 2 bases and the J gene end by 3 bases; junction bases not matched to a gene: 9. In germline, CDR1 is DFQATT, CDR2 SNEGSKA (reference sequence). CDR3 length equals 17 residues. The CDR3 sequence is CSARPPGLAEVYNEQFF. Here the CDR3 DNA reads TGCAGTGCTAGACCCCCGGGACTAGCGGAGGTCTACAATGAGCAGTTCTTC.

The chain links TRBV6-6 to TRBJ1-3; a possible D gene is TRBD1 (5 bases). The germline V and J ends were trimmed by 7 bases and 3 bases, with 10 bases remaining between them. CDR1 and CDR2 (germline): MNHNY, SVGAGI (reference sequence). The CDR3 runs to 13 residues. DNA for the CDR3: TGTGCCAGCACCAGGGACGTTGGAAACACCATATATTTT. Translation gives CASTRDVGNTIYF.

The V call is TRBV12-3 or TRBV12-4, the J call TRBJ2-5; D may be TRBD2 (5 bases). The CDR3 covers 14 residues. V was pared by 4 bases and J by 2 bases, with 11 bases between. CDR3 sequence: CASSSEAGQETQYF. CDR3 in DNA: TGTGCCAGCAGTTCGGAGGCCGGTCAAGAGACCCAGTACTTC.

The DNA of the CDR3 is TGTGCCAGCAGTTTACAGGGGCGCGGAGAAGCTTTCTTT. It yields the protein CASSLQGRGEAFF. The chain joins TRBV12-3 or TRBV12-4 to TRBJ1-1; tentative D call: TRBD1 (6 bases). CDR3 length: 13 residues. The germline V and J ends were trimmed by 2 bases and 8 bases, with 12 bases remaining between them.

V and J are TRBV12-3 or TRBV12-4 and TRBJ2-2, with TRBD2 matching over 11 bases. This CDR3 has 15 residues. V shed 3 bases, J shed 7 bases, and the junction held 4 bases outside the gene matches. The CDR3 loop is CASSFLAGGYGELFF. The DNA for the CDR3 is TGTGCCAGCAGTTTCCTAGCGGGAGGCTACGGGGAGCTGTTTTTT.

This clonotype was seen only a few times. This chain joins TRBV5-5 and TRBJ1-6, with D perhaps matching TRBD1 (6 bases). Germline CDR1 reads SGHKS; CDR2 reads YYEKEE (reference sequence). The CDR3 is 16 residues long. V lost 0 bases and J 7 bases, leaving 14 bases between the germline ends. The CDR3 region has the DNA TGTGCCAGCAGCTTGGTGGCAGGGGCCCTAAATTCACCCCTCCACTTT. Its protein is CASSLVAGALNSPLHF.

The chain employs TRBV6-5 and TRBJ2-7; D is unclear. The CDR3 runs 16 residues. CDR1 and CDR2 (germline): MNHEY, SVGAGI. V lost 5 bases, J lost 4 bases, and 21 bases lay in between. The CDR3 DNA reads TGTGCCAGCAGTAACCTCCCTGGCCGTCGAGCTTACGAGCAGTACTTC. Translation: CASSNLPGRRAYEQYF.

This clonotype was recorded a few times. This chain uses TRBV20-1 with TRBJ2-7; TRBD2 matches 11 bases. With V trimmed by 6 bases and J by 4 bases, 8 bases remained unmatched. The CDR3 has 14 residues. Germline V gene sequence: CDR1 DFQATT, CDR2 SNEGSKA (reference sequence). The DNA of the CDR3 is TGCAGTGCGCATACTAGCGGGAGTTTATACGAGCAGTACTTC. Protein: CSAHTSGSLYEQYF.

The sample holds a few counts of this clonotype. The chain employs TRBV15 and TRBJ1-5, with D tentatively TRBD1 (5 bases). V gave up 1 base and J gave up 1 base, with 8 bases separating them. Per germline, CDR1 LNHNV and CDR2 YYDKDF (reference sequence). The CDR3 has 15 amino acids. CDR3 nucleotide sequence: TGTGCCACCAGCAGAGGTTGGGGGAGCAATCAGCCCCAGCATTTT. Its protein is CATSRGWGSNQPQHF.

This CDR3 is CASSLATSGGAFLKDTQYF. The CDR3 DNA reads TGTGCCAGCAGCTTAGCGACTAGCGGGGGGGCTTTCTTGAAAGATACGCAGTATTTT. The gene calls are TRBV7-2 and TRBJ2-3; 14 bases fit TRBD2. V trimming: 0 bases; J trimming: 5 bases; junction bases outside the gene matches: 10. Germline values: CDR1 SGHTA, CDR2 FQGNSA. The CDR3 is 19 residues long. Full variable domain (missing parts from reference TRBV7-2 and TRBJ2-3): GAGVSQSPSNKVTEKGKDVELRCDPISGHTALYWYRQSLGQGLEFLIYFQGNSAPDKSGLPSDRFSAERTGGSVSTLTIQRTQQEDSAVYLCASSLATSGGAFLKDTQYFGPGTRLTVL.